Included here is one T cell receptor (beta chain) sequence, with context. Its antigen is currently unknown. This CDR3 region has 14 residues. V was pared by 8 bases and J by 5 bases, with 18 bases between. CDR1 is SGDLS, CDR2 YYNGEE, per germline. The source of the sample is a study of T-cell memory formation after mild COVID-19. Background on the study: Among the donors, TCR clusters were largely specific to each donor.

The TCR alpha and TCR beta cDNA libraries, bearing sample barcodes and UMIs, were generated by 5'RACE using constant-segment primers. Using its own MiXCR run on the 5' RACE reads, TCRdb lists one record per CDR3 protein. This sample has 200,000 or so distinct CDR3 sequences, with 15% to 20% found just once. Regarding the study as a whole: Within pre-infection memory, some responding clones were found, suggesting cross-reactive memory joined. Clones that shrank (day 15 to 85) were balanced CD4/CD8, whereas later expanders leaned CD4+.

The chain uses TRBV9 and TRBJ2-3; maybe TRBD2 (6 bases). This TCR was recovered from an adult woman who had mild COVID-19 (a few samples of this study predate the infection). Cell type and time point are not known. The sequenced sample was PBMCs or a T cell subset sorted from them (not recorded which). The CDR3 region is CASQLAETGDTQYF. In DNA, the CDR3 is TGTGCCAGTCAATTAGCGGAGACGGGAGATACGCAGTATTTT.